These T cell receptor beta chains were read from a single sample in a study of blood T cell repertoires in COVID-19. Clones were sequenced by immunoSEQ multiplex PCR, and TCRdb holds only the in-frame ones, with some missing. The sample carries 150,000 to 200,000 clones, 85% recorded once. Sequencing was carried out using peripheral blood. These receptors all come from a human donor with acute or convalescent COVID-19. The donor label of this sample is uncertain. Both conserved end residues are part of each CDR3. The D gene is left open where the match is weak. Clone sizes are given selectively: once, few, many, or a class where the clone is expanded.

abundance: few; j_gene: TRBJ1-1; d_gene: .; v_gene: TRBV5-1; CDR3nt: TGCGCCAGCAGCCCGGGGTGGGGGGACACTGAAGCTTTCTTT; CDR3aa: CASSPGWGDTEAFF
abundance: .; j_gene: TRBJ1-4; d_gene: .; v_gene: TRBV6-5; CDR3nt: TGTGCCAGCGTTCGACAACATAATGAAAAACTGTTTTTT; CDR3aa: CASVRQHNEKLFF
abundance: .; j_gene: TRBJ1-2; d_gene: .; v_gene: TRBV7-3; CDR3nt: TGTGCCAGCAGCTTAGACAGGACGGCGGGTGGCTACACCTTC; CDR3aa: CASSLDRTAGGYTF
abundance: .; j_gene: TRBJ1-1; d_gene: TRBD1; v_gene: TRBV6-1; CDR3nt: TGTGCCAGCAGTGATTGGACAGGGGGGAACACTGAAGCTTTCTTT; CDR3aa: CASSDWTGGNTEAFF
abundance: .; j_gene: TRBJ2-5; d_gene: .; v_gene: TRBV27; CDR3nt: TGTGCCAGCAGTCCCCGGACTGCCCAAGAGACCCAGTACTTC; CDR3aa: CASSPRTAQETQYF
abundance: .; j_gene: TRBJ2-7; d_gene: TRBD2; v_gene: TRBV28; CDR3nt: TGTGCCAGCAGCCTCCACTCCGGAGCGGGGGGAGCCTACGAGCAGTACTTC; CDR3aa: CASSLHSGAGGAYEQYF
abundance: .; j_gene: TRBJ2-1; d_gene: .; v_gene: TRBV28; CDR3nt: TGTGCCAGCAGTGACTACGGTGAGCAGTTCTTC; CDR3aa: CASSDYGEQFF
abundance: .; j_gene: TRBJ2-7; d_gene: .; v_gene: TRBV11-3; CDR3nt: TGTGCCAGCAGCTTAGGAGGTAGCGGTGGCTACGAGCAGTACTTC; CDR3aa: CASSLGGSGGYEQYF
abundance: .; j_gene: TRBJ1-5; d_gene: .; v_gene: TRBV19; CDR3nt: TGTGCCAGTAGAGGGACATGGGGCCCCCAGCATTTT; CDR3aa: CASRGTWGPQHF
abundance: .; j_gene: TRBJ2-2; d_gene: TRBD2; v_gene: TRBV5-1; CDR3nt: TGCGCCAGCAGCCCCAGTCTAGCGGGGGGAAGCACCGGGGAGCTGTTTTTT; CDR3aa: CASSPSLAGGSTGELFF
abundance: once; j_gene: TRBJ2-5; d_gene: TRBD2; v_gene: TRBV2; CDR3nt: TGTGCCAGCAGCCAGCGGGGGGGCGTCGAGACCCAGTACTTC; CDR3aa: CASSQRGGVETQYF
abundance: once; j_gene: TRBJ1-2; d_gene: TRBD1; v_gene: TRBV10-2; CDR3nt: TGCGCCAGCAGGACGGACAGGCTCTATGGCTACACCTTC; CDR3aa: CASRTDRLYGYTF
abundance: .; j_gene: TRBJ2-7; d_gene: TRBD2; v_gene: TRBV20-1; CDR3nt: TGCAGTGCTAGATCCGGGACTAGTAGGTACTTC; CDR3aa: CSARSGTSRYF
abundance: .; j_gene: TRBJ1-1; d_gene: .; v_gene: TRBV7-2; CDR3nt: TGTGCCAGCAGCTTAGTCTTGAACACTGAAGCTTTCTTT; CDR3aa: CASSLVLNTEAFF
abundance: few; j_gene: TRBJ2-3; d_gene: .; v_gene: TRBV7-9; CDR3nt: TGTGCCAGCAGCTTAGTGGGCGGAGGGGTTTGGTCCTCGCAGTATTTT; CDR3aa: CASSLVGGGVWSSQYF
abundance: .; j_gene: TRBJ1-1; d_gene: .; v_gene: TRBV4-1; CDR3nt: TGCGCCAGCAGCAAAGGGGGGGGCCCCTTTTTTTTGAACACTGAAGCTTTCTTT; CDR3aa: CASSKGGGPFFLNTEAFF
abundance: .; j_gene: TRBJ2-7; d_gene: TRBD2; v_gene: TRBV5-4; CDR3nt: TGTGCCAGCAGCCCGGATCTACTAGCGGGGGACAAGTACTTC; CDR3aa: CASSPDLLAGDKYF
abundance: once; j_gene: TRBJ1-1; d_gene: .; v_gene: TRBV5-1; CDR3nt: TGCGCCAGCAGCGACTTTGGGGCGGTCACTGAAGCTTTCTTT; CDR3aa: CASSDFGAVTEAFF
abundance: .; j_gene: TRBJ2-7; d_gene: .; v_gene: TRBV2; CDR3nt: TGTGCCAGCAGTGAATGGGGCAGGGGAGCCCACGAGCAGTACTTC; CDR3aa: CASSEWGRGAHEQYF
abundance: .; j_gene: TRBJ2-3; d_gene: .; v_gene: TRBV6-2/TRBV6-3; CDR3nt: TGTGCCAGCGGCCCGACAGAATACACAGATACGCAGTATTTT; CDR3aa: CASGPTEYTDTQYF
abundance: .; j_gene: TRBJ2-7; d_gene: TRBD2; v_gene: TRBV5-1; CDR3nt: TGCGCCAGCAGCTCTACTAGCGGCTCCTACGAGCAGTACTTC; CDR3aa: CASSSTSGSYEQYF
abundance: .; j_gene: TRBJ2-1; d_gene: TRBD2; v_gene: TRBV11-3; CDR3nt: TGTGCCAGCAGCCGCGATGGACTAGCGGGGGCTAATGAGCAGTTCTTC; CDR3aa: CASSRDGLAGANEQFF
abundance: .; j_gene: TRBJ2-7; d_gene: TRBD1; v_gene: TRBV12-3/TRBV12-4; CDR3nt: TGTGCCAGCAGCCCCGACAGGGCCTACGAGCAGTACTTC; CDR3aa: CASSPDRAYEQYF
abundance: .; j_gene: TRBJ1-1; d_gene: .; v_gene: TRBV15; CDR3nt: TGTGCCACCAGCAGAGATCGGAGCTGGCGCACTGAAGCTTTCTTT; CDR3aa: CATSRDRSWRTEAFF
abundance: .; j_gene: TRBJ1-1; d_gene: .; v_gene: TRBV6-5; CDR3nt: TGTGCCAGCAGTTTCACAGGGTGGAAGAACACTGAAGCTTTCTTT; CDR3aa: CASSFTGWKNTEAFF
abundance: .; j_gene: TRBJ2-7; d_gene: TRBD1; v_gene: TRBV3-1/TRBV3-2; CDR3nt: TGTGCCAGCAGCCAAGAACAGGACAGGCCTACCTACGAGCAGTACTTC; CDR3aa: CASSQEQDRPTYEQYF
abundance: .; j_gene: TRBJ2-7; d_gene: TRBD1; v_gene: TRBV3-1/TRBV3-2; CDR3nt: TGTGCCAGCAGCCGAACGACAGGGGACTACGAGCAGTACTTC; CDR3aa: CASSRTTGDYEQYF
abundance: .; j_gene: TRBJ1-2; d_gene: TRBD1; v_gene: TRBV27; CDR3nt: TGTGCCAGCAGTTTATCGGTACAGGGGAACTATGGCTACACCTTC; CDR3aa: CASSLSVQGNYGYTF
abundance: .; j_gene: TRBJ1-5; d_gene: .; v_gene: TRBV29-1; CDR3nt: TGCAGCGCTCTACAGTCCAATCAGCCCCAGCATTTT; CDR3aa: CSALQSNQPQHF
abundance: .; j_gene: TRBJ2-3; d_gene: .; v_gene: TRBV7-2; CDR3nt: TGTGCCAGCAGCTTTCAAATGGGGAGGAGCACAGATACGCAGTATTTT; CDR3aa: CASSFQMGRSTDTQYF
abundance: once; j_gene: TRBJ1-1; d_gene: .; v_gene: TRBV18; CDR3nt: TGTGCCAGCTCACTTGATCTATTGAACACTGAAGCTTTCTTT; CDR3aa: CASSLDLLNTEAFF
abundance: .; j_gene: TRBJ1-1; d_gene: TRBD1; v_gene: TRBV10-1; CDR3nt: TGCGCCAGCAGTGAGGTCCAGGGGGCGGATACTGAAGCTTTCTTT; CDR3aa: CASSEVQGADTEAFF
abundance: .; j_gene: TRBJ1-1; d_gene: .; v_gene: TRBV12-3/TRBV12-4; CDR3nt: TGTGCCAGCAGCCTAGGCACGTATGAAGCTTTCTTT; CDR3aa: CASSLGTYEAFF
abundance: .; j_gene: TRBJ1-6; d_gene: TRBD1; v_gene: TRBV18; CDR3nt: TGTGCCAGCGCCCGGGACAGGGAAAATTCACCCCTCCACTTT; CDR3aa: CASARDRENSPLHF
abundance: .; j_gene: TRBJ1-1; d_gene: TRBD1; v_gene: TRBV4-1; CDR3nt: TGCGCCAGCAGCCAAGTCCCGGGACAGGGGTTGGACACTGAAGCTTTCTTT; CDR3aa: CASSQVPGQGLDTEAFF
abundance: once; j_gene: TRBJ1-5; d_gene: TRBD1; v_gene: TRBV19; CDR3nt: TGTGCCAGTAGTATAGACGGGACAGGGAGAAATCAGCCCCAGCATTTT; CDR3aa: CASSIDGTGRNQPQHF
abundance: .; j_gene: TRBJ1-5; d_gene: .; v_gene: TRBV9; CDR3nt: TGTGCCAGCAGCGTAGGGAGCGTAAGCGGGCCCCAGCATTTT; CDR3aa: CASSVGSVSGPQHF
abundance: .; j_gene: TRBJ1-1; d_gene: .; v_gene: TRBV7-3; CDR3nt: TGTGCCAGCAGGAGGGAGATGAACACTGAAGCTTTCTTT; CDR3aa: CASRREMNTEAFF
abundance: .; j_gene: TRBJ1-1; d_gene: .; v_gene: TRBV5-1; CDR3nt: TGCGCCAGCAGCTTGGAACCCAGGTTGAACACTGAAGCTTTCTTT; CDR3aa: CASSLEPRLNTEAFF
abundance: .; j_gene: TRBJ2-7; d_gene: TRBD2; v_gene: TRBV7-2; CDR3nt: TGTGCCAGCAGCATAACCGGGACTAGTAGTCATTTGGGCTCCTACGAGCAGTACTTC; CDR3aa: CASSITGTSSHLGSYEQYF
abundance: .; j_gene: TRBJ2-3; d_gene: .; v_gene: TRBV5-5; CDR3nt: TGTGCCAGCAGCTTCCTCCCAGCGCCGAGCACAGATACGCAGTATTTT; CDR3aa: CASSFLPAPSTDTQYF
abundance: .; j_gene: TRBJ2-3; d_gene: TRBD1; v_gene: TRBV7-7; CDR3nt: TGTGCCAGCAGCTCGACGGCCGGGACAGGCACAGATACGCAGTATTTT; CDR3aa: CASSSTAGTGTDTQYF
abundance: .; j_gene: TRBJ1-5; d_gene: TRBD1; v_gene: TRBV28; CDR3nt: TGTGCCAGCAGCGTGACAGGGCTAGGCAATCAGCCCCAGCATTTT; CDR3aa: CASSVTGLGNQPQHF
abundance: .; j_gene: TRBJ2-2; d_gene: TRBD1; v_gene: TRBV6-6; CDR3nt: TGTGCCAGCAGTTACTCGAAACAGGGGGCTACCGGGGAGCTGTTTTTT; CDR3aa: CASSYSKQGATGELFF
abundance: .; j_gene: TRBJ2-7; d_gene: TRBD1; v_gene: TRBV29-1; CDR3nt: TGCAGCGTTGAAGGGACAGGGGGCTTCGAGCAGTACTTC; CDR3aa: CSVEGTGGFEQYF
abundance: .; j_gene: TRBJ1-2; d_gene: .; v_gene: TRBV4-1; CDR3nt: TGCGCCAGCAGCCCCCTTGGGGAGGCAACCTATGGCTACACCTTC; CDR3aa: CASSPLGEATYGYTF
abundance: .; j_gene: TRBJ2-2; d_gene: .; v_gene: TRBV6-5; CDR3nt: TGTGCCAGCAGTTACGGGGCGGAGCCGAACACCGGGGAGCTGTTTTTT; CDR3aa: CASSYGAEPNTGELFF
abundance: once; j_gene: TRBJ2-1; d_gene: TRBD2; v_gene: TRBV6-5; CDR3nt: TGTGCCAGCAGTTTCCCGACTAGCGGGGGATACAATGAGCAGTTCTTC; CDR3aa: CASSFPTSGGYNEQFF
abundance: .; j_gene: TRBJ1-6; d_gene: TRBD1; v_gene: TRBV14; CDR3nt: TGTGCCAGCAGCCAGAGGACAGGGCTTAATTCACCCCTCCACTTT; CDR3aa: CASSQRTGLNSPLHF
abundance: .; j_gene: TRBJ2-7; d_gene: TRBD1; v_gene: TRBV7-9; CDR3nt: TGTGCCAGCAGCTTAGTGGGACAGGGGTCCTACGAGCAGTACTTC; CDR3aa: CASSLVGQGSYEQYF
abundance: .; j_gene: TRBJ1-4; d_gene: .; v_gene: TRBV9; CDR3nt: TGTGCCAGCAGCGTAGGACAGCAGCCCGAAAAACTGTTTTTT; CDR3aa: CASSVGQQPEKLFF
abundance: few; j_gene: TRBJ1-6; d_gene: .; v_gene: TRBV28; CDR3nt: TGTGCCAGCAGTTTACCACAGGCTTCTGGTAGTTCACCCCTCCACTTT; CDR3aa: CASSLPQASGSSPLHF
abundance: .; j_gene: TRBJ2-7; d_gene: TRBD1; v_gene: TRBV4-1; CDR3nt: TGCGCCAGCAGCCAAGAACTTGACAGGGGTCCCTGGGAGCAGTACTTC; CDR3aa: CASSQELDRGPWEQYF
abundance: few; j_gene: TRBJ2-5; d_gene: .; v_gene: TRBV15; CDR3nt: TGTGCCACCAGCAGATTCCCTAGCGTGAAAGAGACCCAGTACTTC; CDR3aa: CATSRFPSVKETQYF
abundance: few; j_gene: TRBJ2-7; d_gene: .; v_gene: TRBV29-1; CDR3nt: TGCAGCGTTGAAAGAGGCGACGAGCAGTACTTC; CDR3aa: CSVERGDEQYF
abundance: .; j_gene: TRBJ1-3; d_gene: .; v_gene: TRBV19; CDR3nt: TGTGCCAGTAGTCTCGGGGGAGGAATCGGAAACACCATATATTTT; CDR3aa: CASSLGGGIGNTIYF
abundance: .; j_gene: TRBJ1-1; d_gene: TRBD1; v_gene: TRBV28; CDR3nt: TGTGCCAGCAGTCTCCGACAGGGGGCGCCGACTGAAGCTTTCTTT; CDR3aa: CASSLRQGAPTEAFF